This TCR beta chain stems from a study of blood T cells in healthy people across ages. Every donor contributed roughly 11 milliliters of peripheral blood by blood draw. A minimum of 7 million PBMCs was isolated per sample. Trimming cost V 3 bases and J 3 bases, with 5 bases left between them. CDR3 length equals 12 residues. Primers used in a second PCR of roughly 7 to 12 cycles were a sample-barcoded 5' primer and a J-beta primer mix. TCRdb passed the 5' RACE reads through MiXCR, listing each CDR3 protein once. The sample includes just under 750,000 distinct CDR3 sequences, about 20% of them seen just once. Regarding the study as a whole: Age showed a roughly linear inverse relationship with TCR beta diversity per million T cells. Researchers report that TCR beta diversity correlated strongly with naive T cell percentage.

Note on this clonotype: What it binds is not known.

The clonotype was recovered from a man in his 70s in good health. J is TRBJ1-2 and V is TRBV12-3 or TRBV12-4; D unresolved. Sample: blood. CDR3 DNA sequence: TGTGCCAGCAGTTTCGAGGACTATGGCTACACCTTC. It encodes CASSFEDYGYTF.